This TCR beta chain was recorded in a study of CD8 T cells in Susac syndrome. V lost 0 bases, J lost 2 bases, and 14 bases lay in between. Germline V lookup: CDR1 LGHDT, CDR2 YNNKEL (reference sequence). This CDR3 has 17 amino acids. Reverse transcription of roughly 0.5 to 1 ug RNA was carried out with random hexamers. Amplification of TCR beta CDR3 used immunoSEQ multiplex PCR across 54 Vbeta and 13 Jbeta. MiXCR was run by TCRdb on the immunoSEQ multiplex PCR reads, yielding one entry per CDR3 protein. The sample lists approximately 230,000 distinct CDR3 sequences, approximately 92% occurring once. Sequencing targeted TCR beta in T cells from blood (CD8+ and CD4+).

The source material was CD4+ T cells from PBMCs. The origin of this receptor is a human donor with multiple sclerosis. The gene calls are TRBV3-1 and TRBJ2-1; the D is unclear. In DNA, the CDR3 is TGTGCCAGCAGCCAAGATTTTGGGCAAGCGCCCTACAATGAGCAGTTCTTC. As protein: CASSQDFGQAPYNEQFF.